The present T cell receptor (beta chain) was sequenced within a study of cytomegalovirus exposure and HLA in healthy donors. It was with 60 Vbeta and 13 Jbeta primers that the PCR ran. As originally analysed: Approximately 11 million shared chains were among the about 80 million unique TCR beta chains that a later analysis counted. The table came from immunoSEQ multiplex PCR; TCRdb's copy has only in-frame clones and leaves some out. That table furnishes V, J and clone size, whereas the DNA furnished D and trimming. The sample has around 100,000 clones, 60% to 85% seen once. V lost 6 bases, J lost 4 bases, and 6 bases stayed unmatched. CDR1 is MNHEY, CDR2 SMNVEV, per germline (reference sequence). The CDR3 runs 15 residues. This clone was counted between two and nine times.

The chain links TRBV27 to TRBJ1-5; TRBD1 matches at 10 bases. The source is a female donor in good health and CMV-seropositive. The sample comprised PBMCs. The CDR3 sequence: CASRPTGGGNQPQHF. The DNA for the CDR3 is TGTGCCAGCAGGCCGACAGGGGGCGGAAATCAGCCCCAGCATTTT.